This passage covers 24 T cell receptor beta chains from one sample sequenced in a study of cytomegalovirus exposure and HLA in healthy donors. The PCR employed 60 Vbeta primers together with 13 Jbeta primers. Clones were read by immunoSEQ multiplex PCR, and TCRdb kept only the in-frame ones, dropping some. Here the sample spans roughly 150,000 clones, 60% to 80% being singletons. The sequencing sample was made of PBMCs. These receptors came from a male donor in good health and CMV-seronegative.

The chain carries TRBV19 and TRBJ2-7; D is ambiguous. This CDR3 region has 13 residues. V was cut by 7 bases and J by 0 bases, with 10 bases left in between. Per the germline V gene, CDR1 is LNHDA and CDR2 is SQIVND (reference sequence). DNA of the CDR3: TGTGCCAGTACCTCCAGGCACTCCTACGAGCAGTACTTC. Encoded protein: CASTSRHSYEQYF.

This rearrangement joins TRBV19 to TRBJ2-7, with a weak D call TRBD2 (6 bases). This CDR3 region has 15 residues. The ends were cut back, 3 bases at V and 5 bases at J, with 17 bases in the middle. Germline CDR1 reads LNHDA; CDR2 reads SQIVND (reference sequence). The CDR3 loop reads CASSMNLGGAHEQYF. CDR3 DNA sequence: TGTGCCAGTAGTATGAATCTCGGAGGGGCCCACGAGCAGTACTTC.

This sequence joins TRBV5-4 and TRBJ1-2, with 8 bases fitting TRBD1. The germline V gene encodes CDR1 SGHNT and CDR2 YYREEE (reference sequence). CDR3 length: 14 residues. V shed 0 bases and J 7 bases; nucleotides not matched to a gene: 5. The CDR3 here is CASSLGLQGGGYTF. CDR3 DNA sequence: TGTGCCAGCAGCTTGGGTCTACAGGGGGGTGGCTACACCTTC.

On this clone: Germline is not matched at one junction end, which may reflect a read error. The chain joins TRBV7-9 to TRBJ2-7, with TRBD1 matching over 10 bases. The CDR3 has 17 residues. Germline V lookup: CDR1 SEHNR, CDR2 FQNEAQ (reference sequence). The CDR3 reads CSSSQGGLTGGTYEQYF. The CDR3 nucleotides are TGTTCCAGCAGCCAGGGGGGCTTGACAGGGGGCACCTACGAGCAGTACTTC.

The J gene is TRBJ1-4, the V gene TRBV4-1, with 7 nucleotides matching TRBD1. The CDR3 totals 14 residues. V shed 4 bases and J 8 bases; nucleotides not matched to a gene: 7. The germline V gene has CDR1 MGHRA and CDR2 YSYEKL. CDR3 protein: CASSPTGAAEKLFF. DNA of the CDR3: TGCGCCAGCAGCCCCACAGGGGCAGCAGAAAAACTGTTTTTT.

The chain carries TRBV27 and TRBJ2-1, with D uncertain. This CDR3 is built from 16 residues. From germline, CDR1 is MNHEY and CDR2 SMNVEV (reference sequence). Deletions cut 0 bases from V and 6 bases from J, with 15 bases between. The CDR3 is CASSLSTGTRLNEQFF. CDR3 nucleotide sequence: TGTGCCAGCAGTTTATCTACCGGAACCCGACTCAATGAGCAGTTCTTC.

The V and J genes are TRBV4-2 and TRBJ2-6, with 12 nucleotides matching TRBD2. CDR3 size: 20 residues. V lost 4 bases and J lost 2; bases outside the gene matches: 12. Germline V gene data show CDR1 as LGHNA and CDR2 as YNFKEQ. The DNA of the CDR3 is TGTGCCAGCAGCCCGAGCTCTCGGACTAGCGGGGTCACTGGGGCCAACGTCCTGACTTTC. Protein: CASSPSSRTSGVTGANVLTF.

The CDR3 sequence: CASSEQGGRYDEQYF. CDR3 DNA: TGCGCCAGCAGCGAGCAAGGCGGGAGATACGACGAGCAGTACTTC. The chain joins TRBV5-1 to TRBJ2-7; the match to TRBD2 covers 7 bases. In germline, CDR1 is SGHRS, CDR2 YFSETQ. The junction had 12 bases not matched to a gene; V was cut back by 4 bases and J by 5 bases. The CDR3 totals 15 residues.

The J gene is TRBJ2-7, the V gene TRBV5-1, with TRBD1 matching over 9 bases. This CDR3 has 14 residues. J was trimmed by 0 bases and V by 5 bases; bases with no gene match: 3. Germline CDR1 and CDR2: SGHRS and YFSETQ. Here the CDR3 reads CASSTTGGSYEQYF. DNA of the CDR3: TGCGCCAGCAGTACGACAGGGGGCTCCTACGAGCAGTACTTC.

This clone was counted between two and nine times. The chain is built from TRBV19 and TRBJ2-2; TRBD1 matches 7 bases. Losses at the gene ends were 10 bases for V and 4 bases for J; bases not matched to a gene: 9. CDR1 and CDR2 (germline): LNHDA, SQIVND (reference sequence). CDR3 length: 14 amino acids. The CDR3 coding sequence is TGTGCCACCACGACAGGGATGGGCACCGGGGAGCTGTTTTTT. Translated, it gives CATTTGMGTGELFF.

This clone was found a few times. The chain employs TRBV7-2 and TRBJ2-1, with D tentatively TRBD2 (6 bases). CDR1 is SGHTA, CDR2 FQGNSA, per germline. This CDR3 has 15 residues. With 5 bases removed from V and 0 bases from J, the gap between germline ends came to 11 bases. The CDR3, as DNA: TGTGCCAGCAGCCCCCGGGGGAACTCCTACAATGAGCAGTTCTTC. Translating it yields CASSPRGNSYNEQFF.

This clone was seen only a few times. V is TRBV5-6 and J is TRBJ1-6; D unresolved. This CDR3 has 15 residues. Per the germline V gene, CDR1 is SGHDT and CDR2 is YYEEEE. Between the trimmed V and J ends, which lost 0 bases and 8 bases, there was a span of 12 bases. The CDR3 bases are TGTGCCAGCAGCTTGGGACTCCCCATGGATTCACCCCTCCACTTT. The encoded protein is CASSLGLPMDSPLHF.

V gene TRBV5-4 combines with J gene TRBJ2-1, with 11 bases identical to TRBD2. Per germline, CDR1 SGHNT and CDR2 YYREEE (reference sequence). Trimming took 3 bases from V and 0 from J; bases not matched to a gene: 5. The CDR3 loop spans 17 amino acids. CDR3 bases: TGTGCCAGCAGCTCGACCCTAGCGGGGGGCTCCTACAATGAGCAGTTCTTC. Its translation: CASSSTLAGGSYNEQFF. Supplemented by reference TRBV5-4 and TRBJ2-1, the full variable domain reads ETGVTQSPTHLIKTRGQQVTLRCSSQSGHNTVSWYQQALGQGPQFIFQYYREEENGRGNFPPRFSGLQFPNYSSELNVNALELDDSALYLCASSSTLAGGSYNEQFFGPGTRLTVL.

This rearrangement joins TRBV7-6 to TRBJ1-6; 8 bases map to TRBD1. The V gene end was trimmed by 1 base and the J gene end by 10 bases; junction bases not matched to a gene: 6. CDR3 length: 15 amino acids. The germline V gene encodes CDR1 SGHVS and CDR2 FNYEAQ. The CDR3 DNA is TGTGCCAGCAGCTTAGGGGGCAGGGGGCTGTCACCCCTCCACTTT. Translating it yields CASSLGGRGLSPLHF.

This clone turned up a few times. CDR3 in amino acids: CASSFQTPHVGYGYTF. In nucleotides, the CDR3 is TGCGCCAGCAGCTTCCAAACACCCCACGTTGGCTATGGCTACACCTTC. This rearrangement joins TRBV5-1 to TRBJ1-2; no reliable D call. V lost 2 bases, J lost 4 bases, and 18 bases lay in between. Germline values: CDR1 SGHRS, CDR2 YFSETQ. The CDR3 has 16 residues.

The chain links TRBV5-1 to TRBJ2-3, with TRBD1 identical over 8 bases. Trimming at V came to 0 bases and at J to 4 bases, leaving 7 bases not matched to a gene. CDR1 and CDR2 (germline): SGHRS, YFSETQ. This CDR3 is 16 amino acids long. The CDR3 DNA reads as TGCGCCAGCAGCTTGGTTACAGGGGGAATATCAGATACGCAGTATTTT. Translation: CASSLVTGGISDTQYF.

The V and J genes are TRBV7-6 and TRBJ2-2; 15 positions agree with TRBD2. The CDR3 contains 18 residues. V shed 2 bases and J 5 bases; nucleotides not matched to a gene: 6. In germline, CDR1 is SGHVS, CDR2 FNYEAQ. The DNA of the CDR3 is TGTGCCAGCAGCTTATGGGGACTAGCGGGAGGTGTTACCGGGGAGCTGTTTTTT. Residues: CASSLWGLAGGVTGELFF.

This chain connects TRBV29-1 to TRBJ1-2; TRBD1 matches at 8 bases. Trimming at V came to 1 base and at J to 8 bases, leaving 6 bases not matched to a gene. Germline V gene data show CDR1 as SQVTM and CDR2 as ANQGSEA. The CDR3 length is 13 residues. The CDR3 DNA reads as TGCAGCGTTGAAGGGCAGGGGGCGGGAGGCTACACCTTC. Protein sequence: CSVEGQGAGGYTF.

The gene calls are TRBV5-1 and TRBJ2-1; tentatively, D is TRBD1 (6 bases). Per germline, CDR1 SGHRS and CDR2 YFSETQ. With 4 bases removed from V and 0 bases from J, the gap between germline ends came to 14 bases. This CDR3 region has 16 residues. This CDR3 reads CASSPSGQSSYNEQFF. Here the CDR3 DNA reads TGCGCCAGCAGCCCCAGTGGACAGAGCTCCTACAATGAGCAGTTCTTC.

The chain employs TRBV30 and TRBJ2-5; D perhaps matches TRBD1 (5 bases). The germline V and J ends were trimmed by 2 bases and 2 bases, with 15 bases remaining between them. The germline CDR1 and CDR2 sequences are GTSNPN and SVGIG (reference sequence). The CDR3 is 15 amino acids. The CDR3: CAWSLGASGQETQYF. The CDR3 nucleotides read TGTGCCTGGAGTCTAGGGGCGAGTGGGCAAGAGACCCAGTACTTC.

V and J are TRBV6-6 and TRBJ2-2, with 9 positions matching TRBD1. Per the germline V gene, CDR1 is MNHNY and CDR2 is SVGAGI (reference sequence). The J segment lost 6 bases and the V segment lost 6 bases, leaving 11 bases of the junction unmatched. The length of the CDR3 is 16 residues. The chain's CDR3 is CASSFTGTGFAGELFF. The CDR3 region has the DNA TGTGCCAGCAGCTTCACCGGGACAGGGTTTGCCGGGGAGCTGTTTTTT.

The chain has TRBV7-2 and TRBJ2-7; 9 nucleotides align to TRBD2. The germline V gene encodes CDR1 SGHTA and CDR2 FQGNSA. The V segment lost 5 bases and the J segment 3 bases; nucleotides outside the gene matches: 2. The CDR3 loop spans 13 amino acids. CDR3 region: CASSLSGSYEQYF. The DNA of the CDR3 is TGTGCCAGCAGCCTTAGCGGGAGCTACGAGCAGTACTTC. The entire variable domain, with the rest obtained from reference TRBV7-2 and TRBJ2-7, is as follows: GAGVSQSPSNKVTEKGKDVELRCDPISGHTALYWYRQSLGQGLEFLIYFQGNSAPDKSGLPSDRFSAERTGGSVSTLTIQRTQQEDSAVYLCASSLSGSYEQYFGPGTRLTVT.

V usage is TRBV5-1 and J usage is TRBJ2-3, with 10 nucleotides matching TRBD2. The germline gives CDR1 SGHRS, CDR2 YFSETQ. Unmatched junction bases numbered 7, after V lost 7 bases and J lost 2 bases. CDR3 length: 15 residues. The CDR3 spells CASLASGRLTDTQYF. For the CDR3, the DNA is TGCGCCAGCTTGGCTAGCGGGAGACTCACAGATACGCAGTATTTT.

The chain combines TRBV7-2 with TRBJ2-7, with a weak D call TRBD2 (5 bases). CDR1 SGHTA and CDR2 FQGNSA come from the germline V gene. The V end was cut by 5 bases, the J end by 4 bases, with 9 bases between. The CDR3 has 12 amino acids. The CDR3 DNA follows: TGTGCCAGCAGCCCGATAGCGTACGAGCAGTACTTC. Its translation is CASSPIAYEQYF.